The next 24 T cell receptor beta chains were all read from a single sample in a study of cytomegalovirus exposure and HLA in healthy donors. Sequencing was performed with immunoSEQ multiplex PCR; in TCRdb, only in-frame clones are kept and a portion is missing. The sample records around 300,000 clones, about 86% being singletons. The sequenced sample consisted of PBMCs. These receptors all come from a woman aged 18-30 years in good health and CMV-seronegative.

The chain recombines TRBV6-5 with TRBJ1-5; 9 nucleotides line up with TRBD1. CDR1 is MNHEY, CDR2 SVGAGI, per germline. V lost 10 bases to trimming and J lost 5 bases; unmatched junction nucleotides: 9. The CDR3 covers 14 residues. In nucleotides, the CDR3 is TGTGCCACCTCGGGGACAGGGTATCATCAGCCCCAGCATTTT. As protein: CATSGTGYHQPQHF.

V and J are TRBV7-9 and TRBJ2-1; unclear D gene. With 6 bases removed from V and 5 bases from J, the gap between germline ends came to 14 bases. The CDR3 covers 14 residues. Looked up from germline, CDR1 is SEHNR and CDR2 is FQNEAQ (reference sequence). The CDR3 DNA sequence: TGTGCCAGCAGTCAGACCTTGGGCAACAATGAGCAGTTCTTC. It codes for CASSQTLGNNEQFF.

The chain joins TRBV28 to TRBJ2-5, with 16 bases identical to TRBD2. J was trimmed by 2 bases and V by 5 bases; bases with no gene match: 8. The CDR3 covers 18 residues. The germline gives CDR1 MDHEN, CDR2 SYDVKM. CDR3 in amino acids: CASSPPGLAGGPQETQYF. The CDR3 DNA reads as TGTGCCAGCAGTCCACCGGGACTAGCGGGGGGGCCACAAGAGACCCAGTACTTC.

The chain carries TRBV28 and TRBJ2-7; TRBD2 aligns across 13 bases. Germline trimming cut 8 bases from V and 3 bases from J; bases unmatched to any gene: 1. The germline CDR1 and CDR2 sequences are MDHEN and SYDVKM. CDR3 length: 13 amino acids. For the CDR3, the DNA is TGTGCCAGCCGGACTAGCGGGAGCTACGAGCAGTACTTC. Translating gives CASRTSGSYEQYF.

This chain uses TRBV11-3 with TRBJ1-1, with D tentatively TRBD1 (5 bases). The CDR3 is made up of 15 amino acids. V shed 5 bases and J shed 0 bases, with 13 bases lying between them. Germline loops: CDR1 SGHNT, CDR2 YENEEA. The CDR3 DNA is TGTGCCAGCAGCCCGAGACAGAATATGAACACTGAAGCTTTCTTT. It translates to CASSPRQNMNTEAFF.

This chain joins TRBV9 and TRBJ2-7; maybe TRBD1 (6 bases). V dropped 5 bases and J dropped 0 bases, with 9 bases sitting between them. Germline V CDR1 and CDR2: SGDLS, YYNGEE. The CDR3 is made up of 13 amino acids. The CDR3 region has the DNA TGTGCCAGCAGTGACAGGTTCTCCTACGAGCAGTACTTC. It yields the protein CASSDRFSYEQYF.

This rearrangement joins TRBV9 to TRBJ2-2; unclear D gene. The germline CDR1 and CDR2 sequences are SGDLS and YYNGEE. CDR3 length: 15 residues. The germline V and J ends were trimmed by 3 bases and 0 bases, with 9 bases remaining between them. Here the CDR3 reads CASSGLGANTGELFF. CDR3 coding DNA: TGTGCCAGCAGCGGGTTAGGAGCGAACACCGGGGAGCTGTTTTTT.

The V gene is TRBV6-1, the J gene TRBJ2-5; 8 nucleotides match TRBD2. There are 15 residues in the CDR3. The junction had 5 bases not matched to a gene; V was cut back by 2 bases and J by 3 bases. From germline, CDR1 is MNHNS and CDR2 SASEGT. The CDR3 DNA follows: TGTGCCAGCAGTGAACTAGCGGGCACAAAAGAGACCCAGTACTTC. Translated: CASSELAGTKETQYF.

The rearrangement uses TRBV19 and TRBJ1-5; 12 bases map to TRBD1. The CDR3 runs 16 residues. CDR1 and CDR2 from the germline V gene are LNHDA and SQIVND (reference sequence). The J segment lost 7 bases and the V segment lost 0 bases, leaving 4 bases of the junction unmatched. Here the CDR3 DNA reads TGTGCCAGTAGTATAGATCGGGGACAGGGGGCCCAGCCCCAGCATTTT. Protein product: CASSIDRGQGAQPQHF.

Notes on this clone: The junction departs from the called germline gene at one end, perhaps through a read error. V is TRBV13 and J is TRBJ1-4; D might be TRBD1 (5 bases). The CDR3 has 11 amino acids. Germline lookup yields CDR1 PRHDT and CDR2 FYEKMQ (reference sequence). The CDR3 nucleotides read TGTGCCACCAGCCAGGGCGAAAAACTGTTTTTT. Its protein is CATSQGEKLFF.

The CDR3 here is CASSFRGGKGDTQYF. The CDR3 DNA follows: TGTGCCAGCAGCTTCCGGGGGGGCAAGGGAGATACGCAGTATTTT. The rearrangement joins TRBV5-6 to TRBJ2-3; TRBD2 matches at 8 bases. J gave up 5 bases and V 2 bases, and 7 bases lay outside the gene matches. The length of the CDR3 is 15 residues. Looked up from germline, CDR1 is SGHDT and CDR2 is YYEEEE.

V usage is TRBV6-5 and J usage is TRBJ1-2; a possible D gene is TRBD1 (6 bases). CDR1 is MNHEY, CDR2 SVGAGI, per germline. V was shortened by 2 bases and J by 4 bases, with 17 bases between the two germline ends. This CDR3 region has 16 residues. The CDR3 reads CASSYVGAGDTYGYTF. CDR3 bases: TGTGCCAGCAGTTACGTCGGGGCAGGGGATACCTATGGCTACACCTTC.

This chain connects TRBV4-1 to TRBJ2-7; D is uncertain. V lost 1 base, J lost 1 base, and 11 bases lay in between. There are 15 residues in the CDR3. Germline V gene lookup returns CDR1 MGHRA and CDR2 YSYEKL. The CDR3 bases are TGCGCCAGCAGCCAAGGACACGCTCGGTCCTACGAGCAGTACTTC. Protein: CASSQGHARSYEQYF.

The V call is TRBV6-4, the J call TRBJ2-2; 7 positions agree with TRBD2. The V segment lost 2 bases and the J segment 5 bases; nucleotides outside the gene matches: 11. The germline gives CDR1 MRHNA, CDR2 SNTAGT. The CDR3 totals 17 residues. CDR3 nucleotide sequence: TGTGCCAGCAGTGACCCCTCGGAGGGAGGGGATACCGGGGAGCTGTTTTTT. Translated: CASSDPSEGGDTGELFF.

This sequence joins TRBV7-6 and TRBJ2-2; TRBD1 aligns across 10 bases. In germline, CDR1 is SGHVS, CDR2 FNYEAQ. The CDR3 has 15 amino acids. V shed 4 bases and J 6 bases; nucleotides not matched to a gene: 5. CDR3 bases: TGTGCCAGCAGCTCGGGACAGGGGCTGCCCGGGGAGCTGTTTTTT. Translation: CASSSGQGLPGELFF.

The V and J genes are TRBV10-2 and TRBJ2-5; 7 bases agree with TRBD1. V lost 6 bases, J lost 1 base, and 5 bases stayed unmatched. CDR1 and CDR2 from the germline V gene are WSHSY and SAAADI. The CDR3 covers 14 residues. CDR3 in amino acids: CASSRGFPQETQYF. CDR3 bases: TGCGCCAGCAGCAGGGGGTTTCCCCAAGAGACCCAGTACTTC.

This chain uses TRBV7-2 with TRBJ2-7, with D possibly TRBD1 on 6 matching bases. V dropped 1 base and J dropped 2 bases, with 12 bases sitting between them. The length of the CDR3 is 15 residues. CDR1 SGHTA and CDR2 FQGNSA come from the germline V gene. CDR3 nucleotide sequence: TGTGCCAGCAGCTTAGGGTCAGGGGTTACCTACGAGCAGTACTTC. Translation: CASSLGSGVTYEQYF.

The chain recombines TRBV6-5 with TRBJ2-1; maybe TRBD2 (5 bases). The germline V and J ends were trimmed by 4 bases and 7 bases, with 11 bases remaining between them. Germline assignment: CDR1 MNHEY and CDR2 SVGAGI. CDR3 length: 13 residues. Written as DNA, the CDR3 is TGTGCCAGCAGTTCCGGGGTGAAGAATGAGCAGTTCTTC. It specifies CASSSGVKNEQFF.

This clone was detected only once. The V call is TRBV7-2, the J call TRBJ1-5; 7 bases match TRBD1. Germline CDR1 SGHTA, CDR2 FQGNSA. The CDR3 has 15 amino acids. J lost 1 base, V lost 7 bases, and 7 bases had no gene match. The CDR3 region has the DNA TGTGCCAGCACCTCGATGGGACAGAGCAATCAGCCCCAGCATTTT. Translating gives CASTSMGQSNQPQHF.

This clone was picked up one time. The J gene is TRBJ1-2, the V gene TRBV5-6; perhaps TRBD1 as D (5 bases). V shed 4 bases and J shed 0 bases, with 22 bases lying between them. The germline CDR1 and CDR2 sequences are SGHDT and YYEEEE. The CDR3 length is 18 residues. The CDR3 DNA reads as TGTGCCAGCAGCGCATGGACAAGTGGTACCTTCACTAACTATGGCTACACCTTC. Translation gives CASSAWTSGTFTNYGYTF.

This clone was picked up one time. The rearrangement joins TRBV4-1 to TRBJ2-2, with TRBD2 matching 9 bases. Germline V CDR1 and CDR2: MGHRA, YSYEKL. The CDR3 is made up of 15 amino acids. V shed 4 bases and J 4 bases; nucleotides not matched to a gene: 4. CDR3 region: CASSRGGASTGELFF. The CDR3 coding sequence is TGCGCCAGCAGCCGCGGGGGGGCCAGCACCGGGGAGCTGTTTTTT.

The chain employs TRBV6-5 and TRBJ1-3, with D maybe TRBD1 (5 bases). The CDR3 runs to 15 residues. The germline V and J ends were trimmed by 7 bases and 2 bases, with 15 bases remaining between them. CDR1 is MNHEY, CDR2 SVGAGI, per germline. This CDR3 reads CASKLGQGTGNTIYF. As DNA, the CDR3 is TGTGCCAGCAAACTGGGGCAGGGAACTGGAAACACCATATATTTT.

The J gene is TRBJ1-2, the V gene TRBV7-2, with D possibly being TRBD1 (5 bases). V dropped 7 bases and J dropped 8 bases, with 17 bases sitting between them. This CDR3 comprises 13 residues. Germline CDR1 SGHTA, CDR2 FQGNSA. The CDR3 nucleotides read TGTGCCAGCACCACAAGGGGCGTAGGAGGCTACACCTTC. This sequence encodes CASTTRGVGGYTF.

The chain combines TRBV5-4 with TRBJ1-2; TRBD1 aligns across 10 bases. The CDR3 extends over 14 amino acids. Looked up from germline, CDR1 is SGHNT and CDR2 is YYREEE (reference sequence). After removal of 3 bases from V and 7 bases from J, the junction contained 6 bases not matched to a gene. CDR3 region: CASSWIDRGLGYTF. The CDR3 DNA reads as TGTGCCAGCAGCTGGATAGACAGGGGGCTTGGCTACACCTTC.